A selection of T cell receptor beta chains follows, all from one sample in a study of blood T cell repertoires in COVID-19. Assay: immunoSEQ multiplex PCR; the TCRdb copy retains only in-frame clones and omits some. This repertoire shows 40,000 to 65,000 clones, about nine tenths found once; its top ten account for approximately 2.6%. The sequenced material came from peripheral blood. Receptors were obtained from an elderly man with acute or convalescent COVID-19. CDR3s include the opening cysteine and the closing phenylalanine or tryptophan. D genes are given only for firm matches. Clone size is stated in some rows and not others, as once, few, many or a class when expanded.

cdr3_aa: CASSATQGTSSTDTQYF
cdr3_nt: TGTGCCAGCAGCGCCACACAGGGGACCTCTAGCACAGATACGCAGTATTTT
d_call: TRBD1
clone_size: -
v_call: TRBV9
j_call: TRBJ2-3

cdr3_aa: CASSQRLGQRNQPQHF
cdr3_nt: TGCGCCAGCAGCCAAAGATTGGGACAGCGGAATCAGCCCCAGCATTTT
d_call: TRBD1
clone_size: -
v_call: TRBV4-3
j_call: TRBJ1-5

cdr3_aa: CASSLSGAPNYGYTF
cdr3_nt: TGTGCCAGCAGCTTAAGCGGGGCCCCTAACTATGGCTACACCTTC
d_call: -
clone_size: -
v_call: TRBV7-6
j_call: TRBJ1-2

cdr3_aa: CASSFEGVQETQYF
cdr3_nt: TGCGCCAGCAGCTTCGAGGGGGTTCAAGAGACCCAGTACTTC
d_call: -
clone_size: -
v_call: TRBV5-1
j_call: TRBJ2-5

cdr3_aa: CASTISGGAGYGYTF
cdr3_nt: TGTGCCAGCACCATTTCAGGGGGCGCCGGCTATGGCTACACCTTC
d_call: TRBD1
clone_size: -
v_call: TRBV11-2
j_call: TRBJ1-2

cdr3_aa: CASSVGLQNQETQYF
cdr3_nt: TGTGCCAGCAGCGTAGGGCTACAGAATCAAGAGACCCAGTACTTC
d_call: -
clone_size: -
v_call: TRBV9
j_call: TRBJ2-5

cdr3_aa: CASSQEGTSGGETQYF
cdr3_nt: TGCGCCAGCAGCCAAGAGGGGACTAGCGGGGGAGAGACCCAGTACTTC
d_call: TRBD2
clone_size: -
v_call: TRBV4-1
j_call: TRBJ2-5

cdr3_aa: CASSQATGPNTGELFF
cdr3_nt: TGCGCCAGCAGCCAAGCGACAGGCCCGAACACCGGGGAGCTGTTTTTT
d_call: -
clone_size: -
v_call: TRBV4-1
j_call: TRBJ2-2

cdr3_aa: CASRWTGLGEQFF
cdr3_nt: TGTGCCAGTAGATGGACAGGGTTGGGTGAGCAGTTCTTC
d_call: TRBD1
clone_size: -
v_call: TRBV19
j_call: TRBJ2-1

cdr3_aa: CASSRRTGKLYEQYF
cdr3_nt: TGTGCCAGCAGTAGGCGGACAGGGAAACTATACGAGCAGTACTTC
d_call: TRBD1
clone_size: -
v_call: TRBV27
j_call: TRBJ2-7

cdr3_aa: CASSLQMTGLGHDTQYF
cdr3_nt: TGTGCCAGCAGCTTACAGATGACAGGTTTGGGACACGATACGCAGTATTTT
d_call: -
clone_size: -
v_call: TRBV7-3
j_call: TRBJ2-3

cdr3_aa: CASSPPRGETQYF
cdr3_nt: TGTGCCAGCAGCCCCCCCCGGGGAGAGACCCAGTACTTC
d_call: -
clone_size: -
v_call: TRBV13
j_call: TRBJ2-5

cdr3_aa: CASRYGTGVEKLFF
cdr3_nt: TGTGCCAGCAGGTACGGGACAGGGGTCGAAAAACTGTTTTTT
d_call: TRBD1
clone_size: -
v_call: TRBV7-2
j_call: TRBJ1-4

cdr3_aa: CASSLWTGGTEAFF
cdr3_nt: TGTGCCAGCAGCTTGTGGACAGGGGGGACTGAAGCTTTCTTT
d_call: TRBD1
clone_size: -
v_call: TRBV5-5
j_call: TRBJ1-1

cdr3_aa: CSVEGTGIGYGYTF
cdr3_nt: TGCAGCGTTGAGGGGACAGGGATCGGGTATGGCTACACCTTC
d_call: TRBD1
clone_size: -
v_call: TRBV29-1
j_call: TRBJ1-2

cdr3_aa: CASSSGGASGNTIYF
cdr3_nt: TGTGCCAGCAGTTCAGGGGGCGCATCTGGAAACACCATATATTTT
d_call: TRBD1
clone_size: -
v_call: TRBV5-4
j_call: TRBJ1-3

cdr3_aa: CASSRQGWNQPQHF
cdr3_nt: TGTGCCAGTAGCCGGCAGGGTTGGAATCAGCCCCAGCATTTT
d_call: -
clone_size: -
v_call: TRBV19
j_call: TRBJ1-5

cdr3_aa: CASSYGGGGGETQYF
cdr3_nt: TGTGCCAGCAGTTACGGTGGAGGGGGCGGGGAGACCCAGTACTTC
d_call: -
clone_size: -
v_call: TRBV6-2/TRBV6-3
j_call: TRBJ2-5

cdr3_aa: CASSIPGDAGELFF
cdr3_nt: TGTGCCAGTAGTATTCCGGGGGACGCCGGGGAGCTGTTTTTT
d_call: -
clone_size: -
v_call: TRBV19
j_call: TRBJ2-2

cdr3_aa: CASSSGQGMNTEAFF
cdr3_nt: TGTGCCAGCTCCTCAGGACAGGGGATGAACACTGAAGCTTTCTTT
d_call: TRBD1
clone_size: -
v_call: TRBV18
j_call: TRBJ1-1

cdr3_aa: CAWSAGDNYGYTF
cdr3_nt: TGTGCCTGGAGCGCAGGGGATAACTATGGCTACACCTTC
d_call: -
clone_size: -
v_call: TRBV30
j_call: TRBJ1-2

cdr3_aa: CASSTGKGNQPQHF
cdr3_nt: TGTGCCAGCTCGACAGGGAAAGGCAATCAGCCCCAGCATTTT
d_call: TRBD1
clone_size: few
v_call: TRBV3-1/TRBV3-2
j_call: TRBJ1-5

cdr3_aa: CASSLVAGIGEQYF
cdr3_nt: TGTGCCAGCAGCCTGGTGGCGGGGATCGGCGAGCAGTACTTC
d_call: -
clone_size: -
v_call: TRBV14
j_call: TRBJ2-7

cdr3_aa: CAIEGGFGELFF
cdr3_nt: TGTGCCATCGAGGGGGGGTTCGGGGAGCTGTTTTTT
d_call: -
clone_size: -
v_call: TRBV10-3
j_call: TRBJ2-2

cdr3_aa: CASRGWGPDTQYF
cdr3_nt: TGTGCCAGTAGGGGGTGGGGGCCAGATACGCAGTATTTT
d_call: -
clone_size: -
v_call: TRBV19
j_call: TRBJ2-3

cdr3_aa: CASSRRDEQFF
cdr3_nt: TGTGCCAGCTCCCGACGGGATGAGCAGTTCTTC
d_call: -
clone_size: -
v_call: TRBV6-5
j_call: TRBJ2-1

cdr3_aa: CASSVSVDYGYTF
cdr3_nt: TGTGCCAGCAGCGTATCGGTGGACTATGGCTACACCTTC
d_call: -
clone_size: -
v_call: TRBV9
j_call: TRBJ1-2

cdr3_aa: CASTPWGGKETQYF
cdr3_nt: TGTGCCAGCACCCCCTGGGGAGGGAAGGAGACCCAGTACTTC
d_call: TRBD2
clone_size: -
v_call: TRBV27
j_call: TRBJ2-5

cdr3_aa: CATSRGGANTGELFF
cdr3_nt: TGTGCCACCAGCAGAGGGGGGGCGAACACCGGGGAGCTGTTTTTT
d_call: -
clone_size: once
v_call: TRBV15
j_call: TRBJ2-2

cdr3_aa: CSVGSGNTGELFF
cdr3_nt: TGCAGCGTTGGTAGCGGGAACACCGGGGAGCTGTTTTTT
d_call: -
clone_size: -
v_call: TRBV29-1
j_call: TRBJ2-2

cdr3_aa: CASTLLTAGDDYYGYTF
cdr3_nt: TGTGCCAGCACCCTTCTTACGGCAGGGGACGATTACTATGGCTACACCTTC
d_call: -
clone_size: -
v_call: TRBV7-2
j_call: TRBJ1-2

cdr3_aa: CASSQDGGFGNQPQHF
cdr3_nt: TGCGCCAGCAGCCAAGATGGAGGGTTCGGCAATCAGCCCCAGCATTTT
d_call: -
clone_size: -
v_call: TRBV4-1
j_call: TRBJ1-5

cdr3_aa: CASSQALRDRIVATNEKLFF
cdr3_nt: TGCGCCAGCAGCCAAGCGTTAAGGGACAGGATAGTTGCAACTAATGAAAAACTGTTTTTT
d_call: TRBD1
clone_size: -
v_call: TRBV4-3
j_call: TRBJ1-4

cdr3_aa: CASRPFQGQSQPQHF
cdr3_nt: TGTGCCAGCAGACCCTTCCAAGGACAAAGCCAGCCCCAGCATTTT
d_call: -
clone_size: -
v_call: TRBV6-6
j_call: TRBJ1-5

cdr3_aa: CASGAGDQPQHF
cdr3_nt: TGCGCCAGTGGGGCAGGGGATCAGCCCCAGCATTTT
d_call: -
clone_size: -
v_call: TRBV10-2
j_call: TRBJ1-5

cdr3_aa: CAWTEANTIYF
cdr3_nt: TGTGCCTGGACCGAAGCTAACACCATATATTTT
d_call: -
clone_size: -
v_call: TRBV30
j_call: TRBJ1-3

cdr3_aa: CASTRNWNTEAFF
cdr3_nt: TGTGCCAGCACCCGTAACTGGAACACTGAAGCTTTCTTT
d_call: -
clone_size: -
v_call: TRBV3-1/TRBV3-2
j_call: TRBJ1-1

cdr3_aa: CASSKIRSGLPPTNEKLFF
cdr3_nt: TGTGCCAGCAGTAAGATCCGGTCAGGTCTTCCCCCAACTAATGAAAAACTGTTTTTT
d_call: -
clone_size: -
v_call: TRBV11-2
j_call: TRBJ1-4

cdr3_aa: CASSLTSGGAFTGELFF
cdr3_nt: TGTGCCAGCAGCTTGACTAGCGGGGGGGCGTTTACCGGGGAGCTGTTTTTT
d_call: TRBD2
clone_size: -
v_call: TRBV7-6
j_call: TRBJ2-2

cdr3_aa: CASSRGNSPLHF
cdr3_nt: TGTGCCAGCAGTCGGGGGAATTCACCCCTCCACTTT
d_call: -
clone_size: -
v_call: TRBV12-3/TRBV12-4
j_call: TRBJ1-6

cdr3_aa: CASSLDPGLEIDTQYF
cdr3_nt: TGTGCCAGCAGCTTAGATCCCGGACTAGAGATAGATACGCAGTATTTT
d_call: TRBD2
clone_size: -
v_call: TRBV11-2
j_call: TRBJ2-3

cdr3_aa: CASSLGGQGAHTEAFF
cdr3_nt: TGTGCCAGCAGCTTGGGGGGACAGGGGGCGCACACTGAAGCTTTCTTT
d_call: TRBD1
clone_size: -
v_call: TRBV5-4
j_call: TRBJ1-1

cdr3_aa: CASTPWGGGTEAFF
cdr3_nt: TGTGCCAGCACCCCCTGGGGAGGAGGCACTGAAGCTTTCTTT
d_call: -
clone_size: once
v_call: TRBV27
j_call: TRBJ1-1

cdr3_aa: CASSGSSNQPQHF
cdr3_nt: TGTGCCAGCTCAGGGAGTAGCAATCAGCCCCAGCATTTT
d_call: -
clone_size: -
v_call: TRBV18
j_call: TRBJ1-5

cdr3_aa: CASRTGRVGELFF
cdr3_nt: TGTGCCAGCCGGACAGGTCGGGTCGGGGAGCTGTTTTTT
d_call: TRBD1
clone_size: -
v_call: TRBV19
j_call: TRBJ2-2

cdr3_aa: CATEGLGNEQFF
cdr3_nt: TGTGCCACCGAGGGCCTGGGAAATGAGCAGTTCTTC
d_call: -
clone_size: -
v_call: TRBV19
j_call: TRBJ2-1

cdr3_aa: CASSPKEPRDSTPYEQYF
cdr3_nt: TGTGCCAGCTCACCAAAGGAGCCCCGGGACTCTACCCCCTACGAGCAGTACTTC
d_call: -
clone_size: -
v_call: TRBV18
j_call: TRBJ2-7

cdr3_aa: CASSSLGLGLNYGYTF
cdr3_nt: TGTGCCAGCAGCTCCTTGGGACTAGGCCTTAACTATGGCTACACCTTC
d_call: -
clone_size: -
v_call: TRBV7-8
j_call: TRBJ1-2

cdr3_aa: CATLPGRSSYNEQFF
cdr3_nt: TGTGCCACCCTTCCGGGTCGCAGCTCCTACAATGAGCAGTTCTTC
d_call: -
clone_size: -
v_call: TRBV27
j_call: TRBJ2-1

cdr3_aa: CASSIDGRRGNEQFF
cdr3_nt: TGTGCCAGTAGTATAGATGGTCGGAGGGGCAATGAGCAGTTCTTC
d_call: -
clone_size: -
v_call: TRBV19
j_call: TRBJ2-1